This T cell receptor (beta chain) was sequenced during a study of CD4 T cells in lung cancer (dated by TCRdb to between 2019 and 2020). Regarding the research as a whole: In the study, blood T cells of NSCLC patients were screened for responses to candidate mutation-encoded neoepitopes, and neoantigen-specific CD4+ T-cell clones and TCRs were isolated. The patients who underwent resection had lung adenocarcinoma or squamous cell carcinoma, were aged 60 to 69 when blood was donated, and were mostly former smokers. Tumor and non-adjacent lung tissue were obtained from four patients undergoing curative-intent resections for stage I-III non-small cell lung cancer. Treatments the patients had received before donating blood included platinum chemotherapy, and some of the patients were given nivolumab or pembrolizumab. TCRB deep sequencing tracked the frequency of neoantigen-specific clonotypes in tumor resections, non-adjacent lung and cultured T-cell products. General findings and caveats noted by the study authors: Some blood-derived responses might be explained by in vitro priming of naive T cells or cross-reactivity rather than by memory responses to the cancer.

The library relied on the immunoSEQ multiplex PCR assay. DNA was isolated using Qiagen DNeasy or QIAamp micro DNA kits, and TCRB was sequenced using the Adaptive Biotechnology human TCRB sequencing kit. Sequencing of TCRB libraries was performed on an Illumina MiSeq. The authors processed their data as follows. The kit provider's software was used to analyze TCRB sequence data, and Fisher's exact test was applied to assess tumor enrichment of clonotype templates. This immuneACCESS table, as held by TCRdb, lists in-frame sequences with V and J called but not all clones. Of the missing ones, under half trace to an unresolved V gene in checked studies; the others have no known cause. For V, J and clone size, that table is used; D and trimming come from the DNA. Across this sample there are fewer than 6,000 clones, with 70% to 75% seen only once. The ten largest account for more than 15% of the sample.

As concerns this clone: It has no known antigen specificity. The sample holds no much larger clone one base away, and base qualities are not on file.

V gives up 4 bases and J gives up 2 bases, and the segment between their germline ends measures 18 bases. The CDR3 holds 17 amino acids from the cysteine to the phenylalanine. The only DNA kept is the CDR3, 51 bases in frame from the first base. In the germline V gene, CDR1 corresponds to KGHSH and CDR2 to LQKENI. The specimen was lung tumor tissue. The receptor was derived from a man between 60 and 70 years old with non-small cell lung cancer. The sequence is built from TRBV18 and TRBJ2-1; TRBD2 is possibly the D segment (6 matching bases). The DNA sequence follows: TGTGCCAGCTCACAGATTCAAGCGGGTCCGCCCTACAATGAGCAGTTCTTC. The encoded protein is CASSQIQAGPPYNEQFF.